This T cell receptor (beta chain) was retrieved from a study of T cells in Graves' hyperthyroidism and ophthalmopathy (dated by TCRdb to between 2019 and 2020). Study-level background: Peripheral blood samples were taken at the time of initial diagnosis, prior to any treatment. Once sampling was done, hyperthyroidism patients were given methimazole at a starting dose of 30 mg daily, whereas ophthalmopathy patients were given high-dose intravenous methylprednisolone. The 80 to 100 discovery patients were randomly divided into training and test sets at a 7:3 ratio. Prospective prediction of ophthalmopathy was tested in an independent validation cohort of approximately 18 hyperthyroidism patients and 15 to 17 patients who later progressed to ophthalmopathy. TCR Vbeta CDR3 sequencing of some 140 peripheral blood samples (under 45 ophthalmopathy, approximately 80 hyperthyroidism and around 17 progressor patients) is reported in the paper. TCR V-J signatures able to tell the groups apart were searched for in a discovery cohort of more than 90 patients, of whom over 40 had Graves' ophthalmopathy and roughly 59 had stable Graves' hyperthyroidism. In addition, the study compared T-cell repertoires in thyroid tissue and in blood from six Graves' hyperthyroidism patients. Results and caveats for the whole study, not just this receptor: No statistical method was used to fix the sample size in advance, and group allocation was not hidden from the investigators. Most expanded thyroid clonotypes (frequency above 0.001) were also found in blood, which suggests that blood repertoires may mirror thyroid immune responses. Ophthalmopathy was separated from stable hyperthyroidism by a 13 V-J signature model, with approximately 90% sensitivity and approximately 81% specificity obtained in cross-validation and 80%/75% obtained in testing. In validation, the model predicted progression to ophthalmopathy with approximately 69% sensitivity and roughly 75% specificity, a median of about six months before onset.

The germline V gene yields SNHLY for CDR1 and FYNNEI for CDR2. The CDR3 has 15 amino acids, counting the end cysteine and phenylalanine. Only the CDR3 region is kept as DNA, spanning 45 bases read in frame from base 1. V is clipped by 4 bases and J by 8 bases, and the sequence between their germline boundaries is 17 bases long. Moderately to severely active disease, a Clinical Activity Score of at least 3, a NOSPECS grade of at least 4, and a duration under 3 months were present in ophthalmopathy patients. Patients with uncontrolled infections, other autoimmune diseases, pregnancy or lactation were excluded. Clinical symptoms, serum thyroxine and TRAb, thyroid ultrasound, and orbital computed tomography formed the basis for the diagnoses. PBMCs were isolated from about 9 ml of fresh peripheral blood by Ficoll-Paque density gradient centrifugation. Total RNA was extracted with Trizol reagent, and quality was checked on an Agilent 2100 Bioanalyzer.

Details on this clonotype: This receptor's antigen is unknown. Base qualities are not recorded, but no much larger clone differs from it by a single base.

The TCR beta CDR3 regions were amplified from RNA transcripts. The first round of RT-PCR for the TCR CDR3 was performed with the HTBI primer set and the Qiagen OneStep RT-PCR kit. A second multiplex PCR round built the libraries, followed by size selection and purification. Paired-end sequencing of the libraries was performed with 100 bp reads on an Illumina HiSeq2000. From the authors' description of their analysis: SOAPnuke was used to process the raw data, with reads discarded if the reads contained adapters or uncalled bases, had a mean Phred below 15, or lacked an exact constant-primer or identifier match. High-quality paired reads were merged with COPE v1.2.5, and unique nucleotide sequences were defined as clonotypes. Clonotypes were aligned to IMGT TRBV, TRBD and TRBJ reference segments using MiTCR v1.1. The analysis included only V-J combinations with a frequency above 0.0001, which together covered 99% to 99.2% of the repertoires. The TCS score was defined as F50 (clonal expansion) divided by E x V (chaos), with BLOSUM62-based TCRdist calculated between CDR3 peptides within each V-J. Welch's t-statistics and random forest reduced 514 V-J features to about 13, which were used in a naive Bayes classifier (R e1071). The Morisita-Horn index was used to measure how similar the thyroid and blood repertoires were. In TCRdb, the public reads were trimmed at Q25 with fastp and aligned with MiXCR, with productive beta chains retained. Entries are consolidated by CDR3 protein sequence, retaining the most common genes and DNA. It is TCRdb's table, rather than the study itself, that gives the V and J calls and clone size. Counted in this sample were around 36,000 distinct CDR3 sequences; about 50% of them appeared once. Jointly, the top ten make up roughly 15% of the sample.

Sequencing was done on a sample of blood. The TCR originated in a man aged 35 to 55 with Graves' ophthalmopathy. The rearranged segments are TRBV2 and TRBJ1-4; the D gene identity is not certain. The bases read TGTGCCAGCAGTGTTGGTTCAGGAAATGGGGAAAAACTGTTTTTT. This encodes CASSVGSGNGEKLFF. The CDR3, completed at both ends by the reference TRBV2 and TRBJ1-4 genes, gives the full variable domain EPEVTQTPSHQVTQMGQEVILRCVPISNHLYFYWYRQILGQKVEFLVSFYNNEISEKSEIFDDQFSVERPDGSNFTLKIRSTKLEDSAMYFCASSVGSGNGEKLFFGSGTQLSVL.